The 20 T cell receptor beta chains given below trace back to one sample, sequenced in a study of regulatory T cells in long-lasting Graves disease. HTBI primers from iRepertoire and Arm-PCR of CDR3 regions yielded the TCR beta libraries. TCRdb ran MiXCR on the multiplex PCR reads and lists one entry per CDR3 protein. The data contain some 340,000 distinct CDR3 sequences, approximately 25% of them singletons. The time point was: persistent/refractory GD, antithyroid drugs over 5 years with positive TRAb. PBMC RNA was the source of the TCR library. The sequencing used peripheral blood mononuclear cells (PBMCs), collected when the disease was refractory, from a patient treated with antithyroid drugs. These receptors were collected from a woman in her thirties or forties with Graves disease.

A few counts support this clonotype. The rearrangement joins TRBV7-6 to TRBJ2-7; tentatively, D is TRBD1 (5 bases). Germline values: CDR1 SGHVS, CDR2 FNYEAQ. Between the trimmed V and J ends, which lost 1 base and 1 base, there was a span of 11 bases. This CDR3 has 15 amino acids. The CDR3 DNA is TGTGCCAGCAGCTTAGTGGGGCAGACATCCTACGAGCAGTACTTC. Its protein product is CASSLVGQTSYEQYF.

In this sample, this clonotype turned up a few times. CDR3: CASSLVKGGGSYEQYF. CDR3 nucleotides: TGTGCCAGCAGCTTAGTCAAAGGGGGCGGCTCCTACGAGCAGTACTTC. The V call is TRBV7-9, the J call TRBJ2-7, with 7 bases aligning to TRBD1. The J segment lost 0 bases and the V segment lost 1 base, leaving 6 bases of the junction unmatched. The CDR3 extends over 16 amino acids. Looked up from germline, CDR1 is SEHNR and CDR2 is FQNEAQ (reference sequence).

The CDR3 DNA is TGTGCCAGCAGTGGAGCCCCTTTTGAGCAGTTCTTC. Amino acid sequence: CASSGAPFEQFF. This chain uses TRBV6-1 with TRBJ2-1; D not certain. The CDR3 contains 12 residues. CDR1 MNHNS and CDR2 SASEGT come from the germline V gene. Deletions cut 4 bases from V and 9 bases from J, with 10 bases between.

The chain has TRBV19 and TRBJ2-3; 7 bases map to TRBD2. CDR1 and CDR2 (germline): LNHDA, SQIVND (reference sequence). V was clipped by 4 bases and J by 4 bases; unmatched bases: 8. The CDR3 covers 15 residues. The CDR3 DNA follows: TGTGCCAGTAGTAACTTCGCGGGAGCGGCAGATACGCAGTATTTT. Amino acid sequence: CASSNFAGAADTQYF.

In DNA, the CDR3 is TGTGCCAGTAGTAACACTCTTCGGGGAGGCGGCTCTGGGGCCAACGTCCTGACTTTC. Translation: CASSNTLRGGGSGANVLTF. The V call is TRBV19, the J call TRBJ2-6; TRBD2 might be the D (6 bases). The germline V gene has CDR1 LNHDA and CDR2 SQIVND (reference sequence). V was cut by 4 bases and J by 0 bases, with 19 bases left in between. The length of the CDR3 is 19 residues.

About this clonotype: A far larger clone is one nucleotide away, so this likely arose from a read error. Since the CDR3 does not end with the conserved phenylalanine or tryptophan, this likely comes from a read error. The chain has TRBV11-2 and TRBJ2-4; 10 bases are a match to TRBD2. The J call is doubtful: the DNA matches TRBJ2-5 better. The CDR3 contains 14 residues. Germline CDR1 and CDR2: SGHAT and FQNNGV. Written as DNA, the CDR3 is TGTGCCAGCAGCAACGGACTAGCGGAAGAGACCCAGTACCTC. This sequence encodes CASSNGLAEETQYL.

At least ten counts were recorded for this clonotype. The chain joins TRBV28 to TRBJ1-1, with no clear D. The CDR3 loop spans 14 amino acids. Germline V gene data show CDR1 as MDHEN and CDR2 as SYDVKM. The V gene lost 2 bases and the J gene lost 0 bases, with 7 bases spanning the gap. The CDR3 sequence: CASSLIHMNTEAFF. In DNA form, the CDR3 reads TGTGCCAGCAGTTTAATCCACATGAACACTGAAGCTTTCTTT. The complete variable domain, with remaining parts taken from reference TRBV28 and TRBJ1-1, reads DVKVTQSSRYLVKRTGEKVFLECVQDMDHENMFWYRQDPGLGLRLIYFSYDVKMKEKGDIPEGYSVSREKKERFSLILESASTNQTSMYLCASSLIHMNTEAFFGQGTRLTVV.

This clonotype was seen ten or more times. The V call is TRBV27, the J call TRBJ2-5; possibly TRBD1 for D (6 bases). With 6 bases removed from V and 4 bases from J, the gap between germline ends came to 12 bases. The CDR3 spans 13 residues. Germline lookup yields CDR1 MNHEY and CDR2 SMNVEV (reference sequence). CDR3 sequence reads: CASRSQGRETQYF. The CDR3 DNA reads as TGTGCCAGCAGATCTCAGGGGAGAGAGACCCAGTACTTC.

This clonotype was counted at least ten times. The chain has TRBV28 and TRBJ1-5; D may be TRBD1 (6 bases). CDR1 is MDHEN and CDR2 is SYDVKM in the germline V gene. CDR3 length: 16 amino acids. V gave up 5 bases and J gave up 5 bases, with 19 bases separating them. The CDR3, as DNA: TGTGCCAGCAGTCCCGGGGGCGCGGGCCAGGATCAGCCCCAGCATTTT. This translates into CASSPGGAGQDQPQHF.

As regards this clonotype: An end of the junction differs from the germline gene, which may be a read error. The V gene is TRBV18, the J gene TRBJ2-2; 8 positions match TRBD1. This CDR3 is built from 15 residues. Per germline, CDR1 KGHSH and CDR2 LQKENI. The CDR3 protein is CASSPQGEVTGELFF. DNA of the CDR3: TGTGCCAGCTCCCCACAGGGGGAAGTCACCGGGGAGCTGTTTTTT.

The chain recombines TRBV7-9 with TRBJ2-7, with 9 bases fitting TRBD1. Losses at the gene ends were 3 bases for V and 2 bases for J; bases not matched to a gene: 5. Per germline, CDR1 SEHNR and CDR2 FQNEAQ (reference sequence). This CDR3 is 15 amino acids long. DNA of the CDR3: TGTGCCAGCAGCTTTGGGACAGGGTATCCCTACGAGCAGTACTTC. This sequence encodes CASSFGTGYPYEQYF.

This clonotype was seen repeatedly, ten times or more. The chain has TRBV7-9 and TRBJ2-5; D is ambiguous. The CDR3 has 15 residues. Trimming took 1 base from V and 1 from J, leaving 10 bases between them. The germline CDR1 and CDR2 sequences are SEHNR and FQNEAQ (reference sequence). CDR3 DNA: TGTGCCAGCAGCTTAGGGCGTTGGAGCCAAGAGACCCAGTACTTC. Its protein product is CASSLGRWSQETQYF.

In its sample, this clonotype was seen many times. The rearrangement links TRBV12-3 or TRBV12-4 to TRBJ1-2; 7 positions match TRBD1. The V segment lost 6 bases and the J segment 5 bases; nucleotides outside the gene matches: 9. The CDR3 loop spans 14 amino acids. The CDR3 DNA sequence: TGTGCCAGCAGCCCTCAGGGGGAGATTTATGGCTACACCTTC. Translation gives CASSPQGEIYGYTF.

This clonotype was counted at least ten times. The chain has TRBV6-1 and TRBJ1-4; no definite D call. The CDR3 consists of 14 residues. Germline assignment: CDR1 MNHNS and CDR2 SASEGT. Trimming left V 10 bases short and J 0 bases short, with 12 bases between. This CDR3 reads CATRQYATNEKLFF. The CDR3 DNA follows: TGTGCCACCCGGCAATACGCAACTAATGAAAAACTGTTTTTT.

CDR3 coding DNA: TGCGCCAGCAGCCGACTCATCGCCGGGACAGGAGGTGAAAAACTGTTTTTT. This translates into CASSRLIAGTGGEKLFF. V is TRBV4-1 and J is TRBJ1-4; 8 bases map to TRBD1. Germline V lookup: CDR1 MGHRA, CDR2 YSYEKL. This CDR3 has 17 residues. Trimming removed 4 bases from V and 7 bases from J; junction bases left unmatched: 14.

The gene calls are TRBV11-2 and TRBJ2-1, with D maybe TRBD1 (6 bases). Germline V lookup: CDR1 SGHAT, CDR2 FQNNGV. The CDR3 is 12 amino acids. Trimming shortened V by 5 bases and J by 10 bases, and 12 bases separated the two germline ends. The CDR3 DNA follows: TGTGCCAGCAGCCTCGACAGGTTAGAGCAGTTCTTC. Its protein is CASSLDRLEQFF.

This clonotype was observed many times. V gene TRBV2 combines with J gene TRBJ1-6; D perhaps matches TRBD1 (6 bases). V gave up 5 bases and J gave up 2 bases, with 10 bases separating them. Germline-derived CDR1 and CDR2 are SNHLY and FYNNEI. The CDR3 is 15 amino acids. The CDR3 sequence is CASSFRDTYNSPLHF. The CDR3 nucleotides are TGTGCCAGCAGTTTTCGGGACACCTATAATTCACCCCTCCACTTT.

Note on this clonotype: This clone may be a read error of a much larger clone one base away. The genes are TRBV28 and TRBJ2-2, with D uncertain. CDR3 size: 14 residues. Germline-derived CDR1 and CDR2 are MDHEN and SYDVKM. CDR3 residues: CAGSPSLDTGELFF. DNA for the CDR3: TGTGCCGGCAGCCCTTCTCTCGACACCGGGGAGCTGTTTTTT.

The CDR3: CASSLDPGRIEKLFF. The CDR3 coding sequence is TGTGCCAGCAGCTTGGATCCCGGAAGGATAGAAAAACTGTTTTTT. The rearrangement uses TRBV5-4 and TRBJ1-4; D call uncertain. Germline V gives CDR1 SGHNT, CDR2 YYREEE (reference sequence). V lost 0 bases and J lost 8, with 14 bases in between. The CDR3 runs to 15 residues.

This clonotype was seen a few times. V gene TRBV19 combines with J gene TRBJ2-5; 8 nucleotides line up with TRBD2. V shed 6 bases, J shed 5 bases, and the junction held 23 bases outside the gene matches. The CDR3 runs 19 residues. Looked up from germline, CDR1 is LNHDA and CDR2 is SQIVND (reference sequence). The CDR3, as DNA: TGTGCCAGTAGCTCCCCCCCGACGGCGGGAGGTCTGCTCGGGGAGACCCAGTACTTC. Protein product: CASSSPPTAGGLLGETQYF.